This TCR beta chain was sequenced for a study of blood T cells in healthy people across ages. Each sample had at least 6.5 million PBMCs isolated. The second PCR ran roughly 7 to 12 cycles with a sample-barcoded 5' primer and J-beta primers. Each cDNA molecule, via a template-switch adaptor with 12 random nucleotides, was tagged. Each of the samples gave a minimum of 2.5 million paired-end reads that contained CDR3. TCRdb re-derived calls from the 5' RACE reads in MiXCR, one entry per CDR3 protein. Seen here are under 800,000 distinct CDR3 sequences, roughly 21% observed once, and the top ten hold roughly 3.6%. This CDR3 is built from 15 residues. V gave up 3 bases and J gave up 2 bases, with 11 bases separating them. Germline lookup yields CDR1 SEHNR and CDR2 FQNEAQ (reference sequence). A few counts support this clonotype.

The sequence was obtained from a man aged 70-80 years in good health. Sequencing was performed on blood. The chain uses TRBV7-9 and TRBJ1-3, with a weak D call TRBD1 (5 bases). This CDR3 is CASSFDRIAGNTIYF. CDR3 nucleotide sequence: TGTGCCAGCAGCTTCGACAGAATAGCTGGAAACACCATATATTTT.